A single sample is the source of the 16 T cell receptor beta chains below, sequenced in a study of T cell responses to AZD1222 COVID-19 vaccine (dated by TCRdb to the early 2020s). The sample's time point label, decoded: baseline before first vaccination. Libraries were prepared through the immunoSEQ multiplex PCR assay. The table comes from immuneACCESS by way of TCRdb, which keeps in-frame sequences with V and J called. Part of the clones is missing from these tables; in studies checked, under half for an unresolved V gene and the rest for unknown reasons. This sample lists about 140,000 clones; just under 95% were detected once. Around 1.7% of the sample belongs to the ten largest clones. The sequenced sample was peripheral blood, obtained on day 0 of AZD1222 vaccination. The origin of the receptors is an adult in good health.

The chain links TRBV15 to TRBJ2-7; 8 bases agree with TRBD2. Germline V gene sequence: CDR1 LNHNV, CDR2 YYDKDF (reference sequence). This CDR3 spans 15 amino acids. Trimming at V came to 1 base and at J to 2 bases, leaving 4 bases not matched to a gene. CDR3 sequence: CATSRGGGGPYEQYF. The CDR3 DNA reads as TGTGCCACCAGCAGAGGCGGCGGGGGGCCCTACGAGCAGTACTTC.

The chain is built from TRBV12-3 or TRBV12-4 and TRBJ2-3; no clear D. Trimming left V 2 bases short and J 6 bases short, with 9 bases between. CDR3 size: 13 residues. For the CDR3, the DNA is TGTGCCAGCAGTTTATTGACTCGGGATACGCAGTATTTT. Encoded protein: CASSLLTRDTQYF.

J is TRBJ2-1 and V is TRBV19; 8 bases are a match to TRBD1. In germline, CDR1 is LNHDA, CDR2 SQIVND (reference sequence). V gave up 9 bases and J gave up 7 bases; unmatched junction bases: 20. The length of the CDR3 is 17 residues. The CDR3 sequence: CASDTNRAGGLLNEQFF. The CDR3 DNA reads as TGTGCCAGCGATACTAATAGGGCAGGGGGCCTACTTAATGAGCAGTTCTTC. Combining the CDR3 with reference TRBV19 and TRBJ2-1 gives the whole variable domain DGGITQSPKYLFRKEGQNVTLSCEQNLNHDAMYWYRQDPGQGLRLIYYSQIVNDFQKGDIAEGYSVSREKKESFPLTVTSAQKNPTAFYLCASDTNRAGGLLNEQFFGPGTRLTVL.

This clone was counted once. The rearrangement joins TRBV5-1 to TRBJ1-2, with D perhaps matching TRBD1 (6 bases). Germline lookup yields CDR1 SGHRS and CDR2 YFSETQ. The CDR3 covers 15 residues. V was trimmed by 4 bases and J by 6 bases, leaving 19 bases between them. As DNA, the CDR3 is TGCGCCAGCAGCGGGTCGACAGGCGGGGGGCATGGCTACACCTTC. It encodes CASSGSTGGGHGYTF.

This chain connects TRBV9 to TRBJ2-3; tentatively, D is TRBD1 or TRBD2 (5 bases each). This CDR3 has 15 residues. In germline, CDR1 is SGDLS, CDR2 YYNGEE. V was clipped by 4 bases and J by 2 bases, with 14 bases between them. Here the CDR3 reads CASSLLGELTDTQYF. CDR3 bases: TGTGCCAGCAGCTTGTTGGGGGAGCTCACAGATACGCAGTATTTT.

The chain recombines TRBV5-1 with TRBJ1-1; tentatively, D is TRBD1 (6 bases). The V end lost 0 bases, the J end lost 6 bases, and 18 bases lay between the germline ends. The CDR3 is made up of 16 amino acids. Germline lookup yields CDR1 SGHRS and CDR2 YFSETQ. The CDR3 DNA follows: TGCGCCAGCAGCTTGGGCAGGGGACGAATGAATTCTGAAGCTTTCTTT. Its protein product is CASSLGRGRMNSEAFF.

This chain links TRBV6-5 with TRBJ1-3, with D tentatively TRBD1 (5 bases). V lost 2 bases to trimming and J lost 4 bases, with 12 bases between them. The CDR3 is 15 residues long. Germline V gene sequence: CDR1 MNHEY, CDR2 SVGAGI. CDR3 sequence (DNA): TGTGCCAGCAGTTACCGGGACCCCGCCGGAAACACCATATATTTT. This codes for CASSYRDPAGNTIYF.

This sequence joins TRBV25-1 and TRBJ2-5, with D perhaps TRBD2 (6 bases). Germline-derived CDR1 and CDR2 are MGHDK and SYGVNS. This CDR3 is built from 14 residues. V was shortened by 1 base and J by 1 base, with 7 bases between the two germline ends. DNA for the CDR3: TGTGCCAGCAGTGAATTGGGGGGCCAAGAGACCCAGTACTTC. Encoded protein: CASSELGGQETQYF. Looking up the rest from reference TRBV25-1 and TRBJ2-5 gives the full variable domain: EADIYQTPRYLVIGTGKKITLECSQTMGHDKMYWYQQDPGMELHLIHYSYGVNSTEKGDLSSESTVSRIRTEHFPLTLESARPSHTSQYLCASSELGGQETQYFGPGTRLLVL.

The chain combines TRBV21-1 with TRBJ1-3; TRBD1, as called in the table, went unchecked against the DNA. TRBV21-1 is assigned pseudogene status. The CDR3 covers 15 residues. The CDR3 reads CASDGQQSSGNTIYF. The CDR3 DNA sequence: TGTGCCAGCGACGGACAGCAGAGCTCTGGAAACACCATATATTTT.

The chain has TRBV9 and TRBJ2-1; 12 bases map to TRBD2. The CDR3 is 15 amino acids. Per the germline V gene, CDR1 is SGDLS and CDR2 is YYNGEE. The trim removed 7 bases at V and 3 bases at J, leaving 5 bases unmatched. DNA for the CDR3: TGTGCCAGCGGCCTAGCGGGAGGGCTCTACAATGAGCAGTTCTTC. Protein product: CASGLAGGLYNEQFF.

The gene calls are TRBV5-1 and TRBJ2-5; TRBD2 agrees at 9 bases. The CDR3 loop spans 15 amino acids. V gave up 1 base and J gave up 5 bases; unmatched junction bases: 6. Germline V gene sequence: CDR1 SGHRS, CDR2 YFSETQ. In nucleotides, the CDR3 is TGCGCCAGCAGCTTGCGGGCTAGCGGGATTGAGACCCAGTACTTC. This gives the protein CASSLRASGIETQYF.

The chain has TRBV5-8 and TRBJ1-5; D unclear. Trimming removed 0 bases from V and 7 bases from J, with 11 bases in between. Looked up from germline, CDR1 is SGHTS and CDR2 is YDEGEE. The length of the CDR3 is 14 residues. This CDR3 reads CASSLGGMVQPQHF. In DNA form, the CDR3 reads TGTGCCAGCAGCTTGGGAGGGATGGTGCAGCCCCAGCATTTT.

The rearrangement joins TRBV5-1 to TRBJ1-2, with 9 bases lining up with TRBD1. Germline V gene sequence: CDR1 SGHRS, CDR2 YFSETQ. The CDR3 length is 16 residues. The V and J ends lost 0 bases and 8 bases, in that order; junction bases with no gene match: 11. The DNA of the CDR3 is TGCGCCAGCAGCTTGGACCCCGGGACAGGGCCGCTCGGCTACACCTTC. Translated: CASSLDPGTGPLGYTF. Variable domain in full (rest from reference TRBV5-1 and TRBJ1-2): KAGVTQTPRYLIKTRGQQVTLSCSPISGHRSVSWYQQTPGQGLQFLFEYFSETQRNKGNFPGRFSGRQFSNSRSEMNVSTLELGDSALYLCASSLDPGTGPLGYTFGSGTRLTVV.

The chain links TRBV7-2 to TRBJ2-1, with 12 bases matching TRBD2. The CDR3 is 17 amino acids. Germline V gene data show CDR1 as SGHTA and CDR2 as FQGNSA. V lost 3 bases and J lost 7; bases outside the gene matches: 10. The CDR3 loop is CASSFAVLAGGRNEQFF. CDR3 in DNA: TGTGCCAGCAGCTTCGCAGTCCTAGCGGGAGGGAGGAATGAGCAGTTCTTC.

This chain links TRBV27 with TRBJ1-2; 8 positions agree with TRBD1. The CDR3 is 15 residues long. Trimming took 6 bases from V and 8 from J; bases not matched to a gene: 14. The germline CDR1 and CDR2 sequences are MNHEY and SMNVEV (reference sequence). DNA of the CDR3: TGTGCCAGCAGCTTGGATTACAGGGGGAATGGGGGCTACACCTTC. It encodes CASSLDYRGNGGYTF.

This clone was found a few times. V usage is TRBV9 and J usage is TRBJ2-2; perhaps TRBD1 as D (7 bases). Germline CDR1 and CDR2: SGDLS and YYNGEE. V shed 3 bases and J shed 4 bases, with 13 bases lying between them. The CDR3 totals 15 residues. CDR3: CASSGRQGGTGELFF. The CDR3 DNA reads as TGTGCCAGCAGCGGGAGGCAGGGGGGCACCGGGGAGCTGTTTTTT.